Listed here are 15 T cell receptor beta chains from one sample, sequenced in a study of cytomegalovirus exposure and HLA in healthy donors. PCR used 60 Vbeta primers and 13 Jbeta primers. Clones were read by immunoSEQ multiplex PCR, and TCRdb kept only the in-frame ones, dropping some. Here the sample spans 150,000 to 200,000 clones, roughly 60% being singletons. The material sequenced was PBMCs. The receptors stem from a man between 40 and 49 years old in good health and CMV-seronegative.

The chain combines TRBV15 with TRBJ2-7; D is unresolved. This CDR3 is 14 amino acids long. The ends were cut back, 0 bases at V and 5 bases at J, with 11 bases in the middle. Germline CDR1 and CDR2: LNHNV and YYDKDF (reference sequence). The CDR3 loop is CATSRDQVADEQYF. The CDR3 DNA is TGTGCCACCAGCAGAGATCAAGTGGCGGACGAGCAGTACTTC.

The chain employs TRBV10-3 and TRBJ2-7; D remains unclear. The germline V gene has CDR1 ENHRY and CDR2 SYGVKD. The CDR3 covers 13 residues. The V and J ends lost 3 bases and 0 bases respectively, with 6 bases between them. CDR3 region: CAISDFSSYEQYF. The DNA for the CDR3 is TGTGCCATCAGTGACTTTTCCTCCTACGAGCAGTACTTC.

CDR3 loop: CASSSQVNTEAFF. Written as DNA, the CDR3 is TGCGCCAGCAGCTCACAGGTGAACACTGAAGCTTTCTTT. The rearrangement uses TRBV5-1 and TRBJ1-1, with D tentatively TRBD1 (5 bases). With 3 bases removed from V and 0 bases from J, the gap between germline ends came to 6 bases. The CDR3 is made up of 13 amino acids. In germline, CDR1 is SGHRS, CDR2 YFSETQ.

V is TRBV4-2 and J is TRBJ2-4; maybe TRBD2 (5 bases). The germline CDR1 and CDR2 sequences are LGHNA and YNFKEQ. V was clipped by 0 bases and J by 6 bases, with 21 bases between them. This CDR3 region has 18 residues. CDR3: CASSQDLVNQIGGNIQYF. As DNA, the CDR3 is TGTGCCAGCAGCCAAGATCTAGTTAACCAAATAGGAGGAAACATTCAGTACTTC.

The chain uses TRBV2 and TRBJ1-4; 8 bases align to TRBD1. Germline lookup yields CDR1 SNHLY and CDR2 FYNNEI. The CDR3 is 15 amino acids. V shed 7 bases, J shed 2 bases, and the junction held 6 bases outside the gene matches. This CDR3 is CASTRQGLTNEKLFF. CDR3 coding DNA: TGTGCCAGCACCCGACAGGGGCTGACTAATGAAAAACTGTTTTTT.

The V call is TRBV29-1, the J call TRBJ1-1; tentative D call: TRBD1 (5 bases). From germline, CDR1 is SQVTM and CDR2 ANQGSEA. The CDR3 contains 13 residues. V lost 0 bases and J lost 1, with 6 bases in between. Here the CDR3 DNA reads TGCAGCGTTGAAGAGACAGCGAACACTGAAGCTTTCTTT. This translates into CSVEETANTEAFF.

The DNA of the CDR3 is TGTGCCAGCAGCGTTAACAGGGACCGGAACACTGAAGCTTTCTTT. Its protein product is CASSVNRDRNTEAFF. The chain carries TRBV7-2 and TRBJ1-1, with D tentatively TRBD1 (6 bases). Germline V gene data show CDR1 as SGHTA and CDR2 as FQGNSA. Trimming shortened V by 5 bases and J by 1 base, and 14 bases separated the two germline ends. There are 15 residues in the CDR3. The full variable domain, rest sourced from reference TRBV7-2 and TRBJ1-1, is GAGVSQSPSNKVTEKGKDVELRCDPISGHTALYWYRQSLGQGLEFLIYFQGNSAPDKSGLPSDRFSAERTGGSVSTLTIQRTQQEDSAVYLCASSVNRDRNTEAFFGQGTRLTVV.

This chain joins TRBV5-4 and TRBJ1-1; D is unclear. Germline assignment: CDR1 SGHNT and CDR2 YYREEE (reference sequence). The CDR3 consists of 15 residues. Trimming stripped 0 bases from V and 5 bases from J, with 14 bases between. In nucleotides, the CDR3 is TGTGCCAGCAGCTTGGTCGGGGTCCTCGAGACTGAAGCTTTCTTT. Translation: CASSLVGVLETEAFF.

This chain connects TRBV7-6 to TRBJ2-5; TRBD1 matches at 8 bases. V dropped 3 bases and J dropped 5; count of bases not matched to a gene: 5. The CDR3 contains 14 residues. Germline-derived CDR1 and CDR2 are SGHVS and FNYEAQ. The DNA of the CDR3 is TGTGCCAGCAGCTTTCAGGACAGGGCGGAGACCCAGTACTTC. It translates to CASSFQDRAETQYF.

The chain recombines TRBV5-1 with TRBJ2-6; 7 nucleotides agree with TRBD2. Germline-derived CDR1 and CDR2 are SGHRS and YFSETQ. J lost 0 bases, V lost 7 bases, and 4 bases had no gene match. This CDR3 comprises 15 residues. The CDR3 spells CASHREVSGANVLTF. In DNA, the CDR3 is TGCGCCAGCCACCGGGAGGTCTCTGGGGCCAACGTCCTGACTTTC.

This CDR3 reads CASSLAGGERSPLHF. The CDR3 DNA reads as TGCGCCAGCAGCTTGGCTGGAGGGGAGCGGTCACCCCTCCACTTT. The chain carries TRBV5-1 and TRBJ1-6; maybe TRBD1 (5 bases). This CDR3 contains 15 residues. Deletions cut 0 bases from V and 10 bases from J, with 14 bases between. Germline CDR1 reads SGHRS; CDR2 reads YFSETQ.

The chain couples TRBV27 to TRBJ2-5; 7 nucleotides agree with TRBD2. The germline V gene has CDR1 MNHEY and CDR2 SMNVEV (reference sequence). V dropped 6 bases and J dropped 10; count of bases not matched to a gene: 29. The CDR3 length is 19 residues. In nucleotides, the CDR3 is TGTGCCAGCAGGTTAACAAAGGGAGGGAAGCGGCAGGGAAGAGACGGCCAGTACTTC. Translating it yields CASRLTKGGKRQGRDGQYF.

The CDR3 reads CASSQELLAYEQYF. CDR3 DNA: TGTGCCAGCAGCCAAGAATTACTTGCCTACGAGCAGTACTTC. The chain has TRBV4-2 and TRBJ2-7; D gene unclear. CDR3 length equals 14 residues. Germline values: CDR1 LGHNA, CDR2 YNFKEQ. V was shortened by 0 bases and J by 2 bases, with 8 bases between the two germline ends.

This sequence joins TRBV9 and TRBJ1-2; TRBD1 matches at 10 bases. There are 16 residues in the CDR3. J lost 4 bases, V lost 2 bases, and 8 bases had no gene match. CDR1 and CDR2 from the germline V gene are SGDLS and YYNGEE. CDR3 sequence reads: CASSVGWDRGIYGYTF. The CDR3, as DNA: TGTGCCAGCAGCGTGGGATGGGACAGGGGAATCTATGGCTACACCTTC. Looking up the rest from reference TRBV9 and TRBJ1-2 gives the full variable domain: DSGVTQTPKHLITATGQRVTLRCSPRSGDLSVYWYQQSLDQGLQFLIQYYNGEERAKGNILERFSAQQFPDLHSELNLSSLELGDSALYFCASSVGWDRGIYGYTFGSGTRLTVV.

CDR3 sequence: CASSSSNRDNSPLHF. In nucleotides, the CDR3 is TGTGCCAGTAGTAGCTCGAACAGGGATAATTCACCCCTCCACTTT. The chain links TRBV19 to TRBJ1-6, with D tentatively TRBD1 (6 bases). The V gene's germline CDR1 is LNHDA and CDR2 SQIVND (reference sequence). The CDR3 extends over 15 amino acids. The V end lost 4 bases, the J end lost 5 bases, and 12 bases lay between the germline ends.